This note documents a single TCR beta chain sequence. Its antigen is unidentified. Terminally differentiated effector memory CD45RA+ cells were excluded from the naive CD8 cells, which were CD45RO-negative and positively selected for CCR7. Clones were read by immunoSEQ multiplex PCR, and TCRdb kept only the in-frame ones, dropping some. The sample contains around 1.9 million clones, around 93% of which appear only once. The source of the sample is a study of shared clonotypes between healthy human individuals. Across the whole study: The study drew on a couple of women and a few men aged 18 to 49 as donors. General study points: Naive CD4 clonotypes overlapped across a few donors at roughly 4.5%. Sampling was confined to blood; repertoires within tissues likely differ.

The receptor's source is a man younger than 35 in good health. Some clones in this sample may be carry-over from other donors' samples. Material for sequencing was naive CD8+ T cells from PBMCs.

The CDR3 reads CASSPDRVPNEQFF. Here the CDR3 DNA reads TGTGCCAGCAGCCCGGACAGGGTTCCCAATGAGCAGTTCTTC. V is TRBV9 and J is TRBJ2-1; 8 nucleotides align to TRBD1. The CDR3 spans 14 residues. V shed 4 bases and J 6 bases; nucleotides not matched to a gene: 6. CDR1 SGDLS and CDR2 YYNGEE come from the germline V gene.